Following are 14 T cell receptor beta chains from one sample sequenced in a study of technical replicates of blood from several donors. Measured with immunoSEQ multiplex PCR; TCRdb has only the in-frame clones, and not every one. Of tens of thousands of clones in the sample, less than 95% were seen once. Material for sequencing was T cells isolated from PBMCs. Source of these receptors: a human donor in good health.

The chain carries TRBV11-2 and TRBJ2-1, with TRBD1 matching over 7 bases. Germline CDR1 and CDR2: SGHAT and FQNNGV. J lost 0 bases, V lost 5 bases, and 7 bases had no gene match. This CDR3 is built from 16 residues. In DNA, the CDR3 is TGTGCCAGCAGCGGCAGGGGGTTTAGCTCCTACAATGAGCAGTTCTTC. It yields the protein CASSGRGFSSYNEQFF.

This clone was counted once. This chain links TRBV10-3 with TRBJ2-3, with TRBD2 matching 7 bases. The CDR3 extends over 15 amino acids. Germline values: CDR1 ENHRY, CDR2 SYGVKD. J gave up 4 bases and V 10 bases, and 14 bases lay outside the gene matches. The CDR3 protein is CATRSRSGGADTQYF. In DNA form, the CDR3 reads TGTGCCACCAGGAGCAGGTCGGGAGGAGCAGATACGCAGTATTTT.

The genes are TRBV5-1 and TRBJ2-1, with TRBD2 matching over 7 bases. The V gene end was trimmed by 3 bases and the J gene end by 6 bases; junction bases not matched to a gene: 3. The CDR3 totals 13 residues. Germline V CDR1 and CDR2: SGHRS, YFSETQ. The CDR3 region has the DNA TGCGCCAGCAGCTCGAGACTAGCCAATGAGCAGTTCTTC. Residues: CASSSRLANEQFF.

The rearrangement links TRBV29-1 to TRBJ2-7; possible D gene TRBD1, 6 bases. The CDR3 covers 12 residues. In germline, CDR1 is SQVTM, CDR2 ANQGSEA. Trimming removed 5 bases from V and 3 bases from J, with 11 bases in between. CDR3 region: CSVRTELYEQYF. CDR3 sequence (DNA): TGCAGCGTTCGGACAGAGCTCTACGAGCAGTACTTC.

Only one count was recorded for this clone. The gene calls are TRBV11-2 and TRBJ2-7, with D maybe TRBD1 (5 bases). The CDR3 runs to 14 residues. The germline V and J ends were trimmed by 0 bases and 3 bases, with 9 bases remaining between them. CDR1 and CDR2 from the germline V gene are SGHAT and FQNNGV. The CDR3 protein is CASSLDGAHYEQYF. The DNA of the CDR3 is TGTGCCAGCAGCTTAGATGGGGCCCACTACGAGCAGTACTTC.

V and J are TRBV28 and TRBJ2-2; 9 bases match TRBD2. Germline assignment: CDR1 MDHEN and CDR2 SYDVKM. This CDR3 has 18 amino acids. V was clipped by 3 bases and J by 4 bases; unmatched bases: 12. Written as DNA, the CDR3 is TGTGCCAGCAGTTTCCAATTCCCGAGCGGGAGGCGCACCGGGGAGCTGTTTTTT. Residues: CASSFQFPSGRRTGELFF.

The V gene is TRBV28, the J gene TRBJ1-2; no clear D. This CDR3 spans 13 amino acids. The ends were cut back, 5 bases at V and 4 bases at J, with 11 bases in the middle. Germline CDR1 is MDHEN and CDR2 is SYDVKM. CDR3 coding DNA: TGTGCCAGCAGTCCCCCTCGGGGCTATGGCTACACCTTC. This sequence encodes CASSPPRGYGYTF.

The chain joins TRBV5-4 to TRBJ2-3, with 7 bases that match TRBD2. The CDR3 runs to 17 residues. Trimming at V came to 4 bases and at J to 2 bases, leaving 13 bases not matched to a gene. Germline lookup yields CDR1 SGHNT and CDR2 YYREEE (reference sequence). CDR3 in DNA: TGTGCCAGCAGCCCCTCTACTACTAGCGAGACCACAGATACGCAGTATTTT. The encoded protein is CASSPSTTSETTDTQYF.

This clone came up once. For the CDR3, the DNA is TGTGCCAGCAGCCCGAGGCTAGCGGGGGGGTTAGAGACGCAGTATTTT. Amino acids: CASSPRLAGGLETQYF. The chain couples TRBV14 to TRBJ2-3; 12 bases fit TRBD2. V trimming: 4 bases; J trimming: 9 bases; junction bases outside the gene matches: 11. This CDR3 contains 16 residues. Germline CDR1 reads SGHDN; CDR2 reads FVKESK. The variable domain in full, with the rest retrieved from reference TRBV14 and TRBJ2-3, is EAGVTQFPSHSVIEKGQTVTLRCDPISGHDNLYWYRRVMGKEIKFLLHFVKESKQDESGMPNNRFLAERTGGTYSTLKVQPAELEDSGVYFCASSPRLAGGLETQYFGPGTRLTVL.

The chain is built from TRBV23-1 and TRBJ1-1, with D possibly matching TRBD1 (6 bases). TRBV23-1 is an open reading frame, and its role is uncertain. The CDR3 has 17 amino acids. Trimming shortened V by 0 bases and J by 0 bases, and 14 bases separated the two germline ends. CDR3 sequence: CASSQSAQGPMNTEAFF. The CDR3 DNA sequence: TGCGCCAGCAGTCAATCGGCCCAGGGGCCAATGAACACTGAAGCTTTCTTT.

This clone occurred a few times. J is TRBJ2-1 and V is TRBV5-4; tentatively, D is TRBD1 (6 bases). CDR1 SGHNT and CDR2 YYREEE come from the germline V gene (reference sequence). The CDR3 has 15 residues. The germline V and J ends were trimmed by 4 bases and 3 bases, with 14 bases remaining between them. The CDR3: CASSGGQFVYNEQFF. The CDR3 coding sequence is TGTGCCAGCAGCGGCGGACAGTTTGTCTACAATGAGCAGTTCTTC.

The genes are TRBV7-3 and TRBJ2-7; D is possibly TRBD1 (6 bases). Germline V gene lookup returns CDR1 SGHTA and CDR2 FQGTGA. The CDR3 runs to 14 residues. Trimming pared 5 bases from V and 3 bases from J, leaving 14 bases between. The DNA for the CDR3 is TGTGCCAGCAGCCCACAGGGAACTCTCTACGAGCAGTACTTC. It encodes CASSPQGTLYEQYF.

Only one count was recorded for this clone. The chain uses TRBV28 and TRBJ1-5; TRBD1 matches at 8 bases. Germline values: CDR1 MDHEN, CDR2 SYDVKM. CDR3 length equals 14 residues. Trimming removed 5 bases from V and 8 bases from J; junction bases left unmatched: 8. CDR3 amino acids: CASSPGTGGKPQHF. DNA for the CDR3: TGTGCCAGCAGTCCCGGGACAGGCGGCAAGCCCCAGCATTTT.

The CDR3 bases are TGTGCCAGCAGGAACTTGGGTTGGCGGGAGCAGTACTTC. Translation gives CASRNLGWREQYF. This chain uses TRBV6-5 with TRBJ2-7, with D hard to call. The CDR3 runs to 13 residues. Between the trimmed V and J ends, which lost 6 bases and 7 bases, there was a span of 16 bases. Germline CDR1 reads MNHEY; CDR2 reads SVGAGI.